Here is one TCR beta chain with its context. Its antigen is unidentified. These data belong to a study of T cells after yellow fever vaccination. Notes on the study in general: Just a small share of clonotypes turned up in the CD4 compartment as well as the CD8 compartment. Faster peaking, at day 5 versus 15, marked a secondary response that was weaker.

By 5'RACE template switching, TCR cDNA was produced, with a universal primer site and UMIs added in the process. TCRdb called the 5' RACE reads again in MiXCR, with one record for every CDR3 protein. The table lists approximately 300,000 distinct CDR3 sequences, 8.5% to 10% of them singletons. Trimming removed 1 base from V and 4 bases from J, with 10 bases in between. This CDR3 has 14 amino acids. V is TRBV12-3 or TRBV12-4 and J is TRBJ1-2; unclear D gene. This sequence was found in a man between 18 and 35 years old who received the YFV17D yellow fever vaccine. This material consisted of PBMCs, taken on the day of the first yellow fever vaccination. CDR3 region: CASSLGASGYGYTF. The CDR3, as DNA: TGTGCCAGCAGTTTAGGGGCCAGCGGCTATGGCTACACCTTC.